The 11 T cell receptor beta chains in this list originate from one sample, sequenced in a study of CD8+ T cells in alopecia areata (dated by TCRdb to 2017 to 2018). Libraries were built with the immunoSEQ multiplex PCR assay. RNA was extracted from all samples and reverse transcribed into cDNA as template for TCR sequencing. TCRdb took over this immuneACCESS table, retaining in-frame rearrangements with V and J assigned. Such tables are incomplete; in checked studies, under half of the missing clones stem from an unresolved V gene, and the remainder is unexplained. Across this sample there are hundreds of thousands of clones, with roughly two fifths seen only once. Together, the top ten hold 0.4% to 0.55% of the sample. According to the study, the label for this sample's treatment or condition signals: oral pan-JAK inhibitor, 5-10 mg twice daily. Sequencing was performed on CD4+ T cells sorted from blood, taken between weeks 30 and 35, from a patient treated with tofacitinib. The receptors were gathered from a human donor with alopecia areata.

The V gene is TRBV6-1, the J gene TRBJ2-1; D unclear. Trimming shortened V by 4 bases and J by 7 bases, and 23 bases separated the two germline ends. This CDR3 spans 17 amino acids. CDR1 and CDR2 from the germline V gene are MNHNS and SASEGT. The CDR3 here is CASSVQNMAVSRNEQFF. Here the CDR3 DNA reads TGTGCCAGCAGTGTCCAAAACATGGCGGTCTCGCGGAATGAGCAGTTCTTC.

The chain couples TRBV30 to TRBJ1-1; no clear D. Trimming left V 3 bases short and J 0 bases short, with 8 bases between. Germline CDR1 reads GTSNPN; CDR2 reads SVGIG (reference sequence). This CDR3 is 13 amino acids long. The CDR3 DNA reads TGTGCCTGGAGACGGGATATGAACACTGAAGCTTTCTTT. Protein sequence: CAWRRDMNTEAFF.

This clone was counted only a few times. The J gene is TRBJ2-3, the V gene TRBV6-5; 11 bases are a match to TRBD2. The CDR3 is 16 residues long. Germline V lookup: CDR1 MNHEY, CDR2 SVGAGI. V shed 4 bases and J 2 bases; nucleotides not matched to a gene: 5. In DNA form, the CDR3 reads TGTGCCAGCAGTTCCATAGCGGGGGGGTTCACAGATACGCAGTATTTT. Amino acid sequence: CASSSIAGGFTDTQYF.

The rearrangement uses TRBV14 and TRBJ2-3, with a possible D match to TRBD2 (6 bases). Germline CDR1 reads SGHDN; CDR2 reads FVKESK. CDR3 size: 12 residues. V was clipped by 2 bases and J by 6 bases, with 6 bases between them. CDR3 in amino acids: CASSQSGDTQYF. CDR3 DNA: TGTGCCAGCAGCCAAAGCGGGGATACGCAGTATTTT.

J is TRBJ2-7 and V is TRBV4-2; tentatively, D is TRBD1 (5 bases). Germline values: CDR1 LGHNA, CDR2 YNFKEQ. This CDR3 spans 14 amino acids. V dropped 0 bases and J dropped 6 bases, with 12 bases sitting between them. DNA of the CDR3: TGTGCCAGCAGCCAAGATCACCTTGGGGCCGAGCAGTACTTC. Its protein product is CASSQDHLGAEQYF.

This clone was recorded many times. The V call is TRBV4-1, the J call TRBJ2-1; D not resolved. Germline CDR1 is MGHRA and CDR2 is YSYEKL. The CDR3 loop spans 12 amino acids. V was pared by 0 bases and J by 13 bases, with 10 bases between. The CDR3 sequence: CASSQEGHSQFF. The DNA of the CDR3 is TGCGCCAGCAGCCAAGAAGGTCACTCCCAGTTCTTC.

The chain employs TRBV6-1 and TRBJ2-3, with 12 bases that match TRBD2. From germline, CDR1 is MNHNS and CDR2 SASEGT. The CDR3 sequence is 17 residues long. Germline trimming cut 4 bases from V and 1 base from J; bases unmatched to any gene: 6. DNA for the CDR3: TGTGCCAGCAGTGGGCTAGCGGGGGGGCAGGGCACAGATACGCAGTATTTT. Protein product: CASSGLAGGQGTDTQYF.

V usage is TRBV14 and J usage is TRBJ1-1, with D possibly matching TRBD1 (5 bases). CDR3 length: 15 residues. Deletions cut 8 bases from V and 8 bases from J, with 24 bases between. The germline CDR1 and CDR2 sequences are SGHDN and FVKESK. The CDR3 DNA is TGTGCCAGCCGACCTTATTTGACGGGGCCGACCGAAGCTTTCTTT. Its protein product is CASRPYLTGPTEAFF.

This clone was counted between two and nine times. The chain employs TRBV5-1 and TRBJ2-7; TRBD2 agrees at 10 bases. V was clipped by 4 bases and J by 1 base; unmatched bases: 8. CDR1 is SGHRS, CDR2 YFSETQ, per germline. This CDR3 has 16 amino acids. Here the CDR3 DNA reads TGCGCCAGCAGCGCGAGCCCTAGCGGGGGATCCTACGAGCAGTACTTC. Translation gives CASSASPSGGSYEQYF.

In DNA, the CDR3 is TGTGCCAGCAGCCCCGGGGACAGGGCCTATGGCTACACCTTC. As protein: CASSPGDRAYGYTF. The rearrangement links TRBV7-3 to TRBJ1-2; TRBD1 matches at 9 bases. The V segment lost 5 bases and the J segment 4 bases; nucleotides outside the gene matches: 5. The CDR3 covers 14 residues. Germline CDR1 and CDR2: SGHTA and FQGTGA.

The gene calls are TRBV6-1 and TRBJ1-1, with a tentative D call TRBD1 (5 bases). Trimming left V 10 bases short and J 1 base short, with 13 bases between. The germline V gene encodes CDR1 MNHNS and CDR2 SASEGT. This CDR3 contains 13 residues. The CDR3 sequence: CANSSGRNTEAFF. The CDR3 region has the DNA TGTGCCAACAGCTCGGGGCGGAACACTGAAGCTTTCTTT.